This T cell receptor (beta chain) was sequenced in a study of tumor-infiltrating lymphocytes in primary liver carcinoma. Study background: Primary liver carcinoma in the patients was surgically resected. Each of the samples returned roughly 3.65 to 7.5 million productive TCRbeta reads (a yield similar across tissue types).

Trimming removed 8 bases at V and 10 bases at J, with 14 bases between. Per germline, CDR1 MNHNS and CDR2 SASEGT. This CDR3 spans 11 amino acids. They got blood RNA out of unsorted whole blood and also pulled out germline DNA. This clonotype was seen a handful of times. A much larger clone differs from this one at a single base, so this may be a read error. Given the absence of the conserved phenylalanine or tryptophan at the CDR3 end, a read error is likely. Starting material of approximately 500 ng total RNA yielded TCR beta cDNA via a constant-region primer. Three-round nested multiplex PCR performed with slightly modified ARM-PCR produced the TCR beta libraries. The opening two PCR rounds, around 11 cycles each, paired TRBV1-TRBV30 forward primers with a C-beta reverse primer. TCRdb reprocessed the multiplex PCR reads with MiXCR, giving one entry per CDR3 protein. The table records about 200,000 distinct CDR3 sequences, around 60% of them present only once.

The receptor's source is a woman aged 55-70 years with primary liver carcinoma and hepatitis B virus infection. Sequencing used peripheral blood. This rearrangement joins TRBV6-1 to TRBJ1-1; D not certain. The CDR3 region has the DNA TGTGCCAGCCTACGTGGAGATAGAGCTTTCTCT. This codes for CASLRGDRAFS.